The T cell receptor beta chain under discussion was sequenced for a study of blood T cell repertoires in COVID-19. As for the study in general: Both acute and convalescent COVID-19 samples were obtained from the United States, Italy and Spain. The cDNA or gDNA used as material had been derived from T cells, B-cell-depleted T cells, or PBMCs.

Unmatched junction bases numbered 12, after V lost 10 bases and J lost 3 bases. Germline V gene sequence: CDR1 MDHEN, CDR2 SYDVKM. This CDR3 comprises 14 residues. There are a few counts of this clone. As handled by the study authors: Reference gene primer amplification yielded estimated nucleated cell counts. Data came from immunoSEQ multiplex PCR; TCRdb stores just in-frame clones and leaves some out. The V and J calls and the clone size are those of that table, but D and trimming were determined from the DNA. This sample has 350,000 to 450,000 clones; 85% occur once, and the top ten carry roughly 3.6%.

The chain combines TRBV28 with TRBJ2-7; TRBD1 matches at 7 bases. The clonotype originates from a woman under 30 with acute or convalescent COVID-19. Sequencing was carried out using peripheral blood. CDR3 residues: CATNRPGGIYEQYF. Written as DNA, the CDR3 is TGTGCCACTAATCGGCCAGGGGGAATCTACGAGCAGTACTTC.